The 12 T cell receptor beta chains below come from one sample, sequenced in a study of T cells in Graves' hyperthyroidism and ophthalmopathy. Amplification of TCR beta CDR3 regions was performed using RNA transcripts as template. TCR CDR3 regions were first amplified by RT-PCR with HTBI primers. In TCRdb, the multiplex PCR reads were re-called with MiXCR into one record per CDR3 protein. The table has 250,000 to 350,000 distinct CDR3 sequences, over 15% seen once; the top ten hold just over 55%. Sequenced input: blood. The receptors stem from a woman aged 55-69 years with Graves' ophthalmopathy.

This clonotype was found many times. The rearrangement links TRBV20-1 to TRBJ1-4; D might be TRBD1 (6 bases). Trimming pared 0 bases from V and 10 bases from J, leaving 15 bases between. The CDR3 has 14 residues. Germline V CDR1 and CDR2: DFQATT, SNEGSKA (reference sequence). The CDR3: CSARDSGAAGKLFF. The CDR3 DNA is TGCAGTGCTAGAGATTCGGGGGCGGCGGGAAAACTGTTTTTT.

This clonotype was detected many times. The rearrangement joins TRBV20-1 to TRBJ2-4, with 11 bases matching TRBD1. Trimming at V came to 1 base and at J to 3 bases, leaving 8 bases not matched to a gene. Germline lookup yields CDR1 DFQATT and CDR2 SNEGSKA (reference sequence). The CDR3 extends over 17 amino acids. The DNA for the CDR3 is TGCAGTGCTAGAGCCGGACAGGGGGCGATAGGCAAAAACATTCAGTACTTC. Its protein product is CSARAGQGAIGKNIQYF.

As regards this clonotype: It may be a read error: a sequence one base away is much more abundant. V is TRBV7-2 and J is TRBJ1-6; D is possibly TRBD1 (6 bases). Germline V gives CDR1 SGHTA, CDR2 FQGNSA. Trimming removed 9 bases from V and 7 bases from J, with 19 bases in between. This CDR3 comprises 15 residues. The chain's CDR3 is CTSTREGGRNSPLHF. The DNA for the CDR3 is TGTACCAGTACCAGAGAGGGGGGGCGAAATTCACCCCTCCACTTT.

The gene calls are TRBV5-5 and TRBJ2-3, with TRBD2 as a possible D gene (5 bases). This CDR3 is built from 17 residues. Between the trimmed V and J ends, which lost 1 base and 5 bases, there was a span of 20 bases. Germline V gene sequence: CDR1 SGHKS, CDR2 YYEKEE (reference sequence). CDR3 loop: CASSLPTTTQLGDTQYF. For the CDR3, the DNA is TGTGCCAGCAGCTTGCCCACGACTACCCAACTGGGAGATACGCAGTATTTT.

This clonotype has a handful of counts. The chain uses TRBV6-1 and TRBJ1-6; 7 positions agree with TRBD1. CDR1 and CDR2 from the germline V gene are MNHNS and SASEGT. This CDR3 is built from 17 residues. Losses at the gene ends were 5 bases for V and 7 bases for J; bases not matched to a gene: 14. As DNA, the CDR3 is TGTGCCAGCAGTTTTAGGCTGCCGGGACAGTCAAATTCACCCCTCCACTTT. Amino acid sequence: CASSFRLPGQSNSPLHF.

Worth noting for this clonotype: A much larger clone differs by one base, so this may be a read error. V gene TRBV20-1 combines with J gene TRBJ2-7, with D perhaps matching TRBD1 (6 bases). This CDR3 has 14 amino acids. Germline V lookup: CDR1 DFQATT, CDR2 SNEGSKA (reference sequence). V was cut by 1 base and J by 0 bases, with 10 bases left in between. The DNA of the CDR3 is TGCAGTGCTAGAGCAGGGGACGCCTCCTACGAGCAGTACTTC. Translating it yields CSARAGDASYEQYF.

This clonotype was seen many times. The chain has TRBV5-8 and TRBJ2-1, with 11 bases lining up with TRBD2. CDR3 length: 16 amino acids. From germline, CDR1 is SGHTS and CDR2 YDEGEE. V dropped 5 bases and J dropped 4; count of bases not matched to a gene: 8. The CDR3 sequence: CASRRGGLAAYNEQFF. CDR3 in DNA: TGTGCCAGCAGGCGCGGGGGACTAGCGGCGTACAATGAGCAGTTCTTC.

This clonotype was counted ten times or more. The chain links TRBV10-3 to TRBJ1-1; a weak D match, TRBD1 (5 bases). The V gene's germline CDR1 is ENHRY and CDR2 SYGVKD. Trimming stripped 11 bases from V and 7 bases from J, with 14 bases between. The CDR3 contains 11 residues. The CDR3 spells CAAGDGGEAFF. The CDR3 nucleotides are TGTGCCGCAGGCGACGGGGGTGAAGCTTTCTTT.

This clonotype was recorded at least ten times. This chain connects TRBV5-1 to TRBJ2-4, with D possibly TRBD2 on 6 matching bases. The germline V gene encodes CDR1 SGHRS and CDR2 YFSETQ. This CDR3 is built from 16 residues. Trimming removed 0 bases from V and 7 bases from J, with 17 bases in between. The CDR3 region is CASSLAAGPPPNIQYF. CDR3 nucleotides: TGCGCCAGCAGCTTGGCCGCGGGGCCACCCCCCAACATTCAGTACTTC.

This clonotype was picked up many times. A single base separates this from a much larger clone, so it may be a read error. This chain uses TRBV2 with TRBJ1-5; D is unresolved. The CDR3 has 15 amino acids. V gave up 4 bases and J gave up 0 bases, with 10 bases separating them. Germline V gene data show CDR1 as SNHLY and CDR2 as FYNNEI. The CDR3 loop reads CASSVGEYSNQPQHF. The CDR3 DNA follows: TGTGCCAGCAGTGTCGGGGAGTATAGCAATCAGCCCCAGCATTTT. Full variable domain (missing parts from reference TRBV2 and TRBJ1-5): EPEVTQTPSHQVTQMGQEVILRCVPISNHLYFYWYRQILGQKVEFLVSFYNNEISEKSEIFDDQFSVERPDGSNFTLKIRSTKLEDSAMYFCASSVGEYSNQPQHFGDGTRLSIL.

CDR3 nucleotide sequence: TGTGCCAGCAGCTTAGGGCAGGGGGCTATGGCAGATACGCAGTATTTT. This codes for CASSLGQGAMADTQYF. This chain uses TRBV7-2 with TRBJ2-3; 8 nucleotides line up with TRBD1. V trimming: 1 base; J trimming: 4 bases; junction bases outside the gene matches: 7. The CDR3 extends over 16 amino acids. CDR1 and CDR2 (germline): SGHTA, FQGNSA.

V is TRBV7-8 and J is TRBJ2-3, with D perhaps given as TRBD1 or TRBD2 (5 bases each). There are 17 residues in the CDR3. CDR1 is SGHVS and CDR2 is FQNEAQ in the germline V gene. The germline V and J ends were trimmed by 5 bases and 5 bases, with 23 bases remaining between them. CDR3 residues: CASSTLWGSPIKDTQYF. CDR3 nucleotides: TGTGCCAGCAGCACACTTTGGGGGAGCCCGATTAAAGATACGCAGTATTTT.